The T cell receptor beta chain described here comes from a study of T-cell reconstitution after alpha-beta-depleted transplantation in children (dated by TCRdb to the mid-2010s). For the wider study: The study quantitatively tracked T-cell immune reconstitution after TCRalphabeta/CD19-depleted allogeneic hematopoietic cell transplantation in children using TCR repertoire profiling.

General findings and caveats noted by the study authors: About two months after transplant, the apparently early recovery of alphabetaT-cell counts reportedly depended on just several hundred clones that had expanded rapidly and came from non-depleted graft cells. In some patients, the high TCRbeta diversity seen at day 60 was put down to recipient T cells and intrathymic progenitors that had survived conditioning. Over subsequent months, a decline in hyperexpanded clone frequencies was noted, and after one year, T-cell counts and TCRbeta diversity were mostly ascribed to newly produced T cells.

A word on this clonotype: This receptor's antigen is unknown. One base away there is no much larger clone; base qualities are not given.

From V the trimming removes 1 base and from J it removes 7 bases, while the gene matches leave 9 bases of the junction unaccounted for. From the germline V gene, CDR1 is SGHTA and CDR2 is FQGNSA. Its CDR3 holds 16 amino acids, cysteine through phenylalanine. CDR3 DNA is the only sequence kept; it has 48 bases, read in frame from the first base. Per the publication, the treatment or condition label means: allogeneic hematopoietic cell transplantation with graft depleted of TCRalphabeta T cells and CD19 B cells. The transplant recipients were children given TCRalphabeta/CD19-depleted allogeneic hematopoietic cell grafts. Preparation of the library involved PCR. Reads for this sample came from an Illumina HiSeq 2500. Molecular barcoding was employed in the preparation of TCR libraries, with unique molecular identifiers being used to normalize TCRbeta repertoire quantification. Using fastp trimming at Q25 and MiXCR clonotype assembly, TCRdb reanalyzed the public sequencing data and kept in-frame beta chains. One record per CDR3 amino acid sequence lists the most common genes and DNA. The sample yields approximately 1,000,000 distinct CDR3 sequences; 25% to 30% were counted once. The ten largest clones represent about 28% of the sample.

The sequence was obtained from a boy under three years old who had a stem cell transplant for SCID, so the T cells may come from the graft donor. The sample here was PBMCs, mostly from graft donor cells, taken 360 days after TCRalphabeta/CD19-depleted stem cell transplant. In this chain, TRBV7-2 is recombined with TRBJ2-1; 8 junctional bases match TRBD2. The nucleotide sequence reads TGTGCCAGCAGCTTAGGCACGGGGGGGCTACGTAATGAGCAGTTCTTC. This translates into CASSLGTGGLRNEQFF.